A single sample gave rise to the 15 T cell receptor beta chains below, sequenced in a study of blood T cell repertoires in COVID-19 (dated by TCRdb to between 2020 and 2021). Library creation used the immunoSEQ multiplex PCR assay. TCRdb holds this immuneACCESS table with in-frame rearrangements only. Some clones are missing; in checked studies, unresolved V genes explain under half, and the rest has no known cause. The sample table shows tens of thousands of clones, and about four fifths are seen once. About 42% of the sample is in the top ten clones. The specimen sequenced was peripheral blood. The source is an elderly woman with acute or convalescent COVID-19.

This rearrangement joins TRBV18 to TRBJ1-5, with D possibly being TRBD1 (5 bases). V was clipped by 6 bases and J by 7 bases, with 16 bases between them. Germline lookup yields CDR1 KGHSH and CDR2 LQKENI. The length of the CDR3 is 14 residues. CDR3 protein: CASSAGGGRQPQHF. CDR3 nucleotides: TGTGCCAGCTCCGCGGGCGGGGGTCGACAGCCCCAGCATTTT.

The chain has TRBV28 and TRBJ1-4; 9 bases line up with TRBD1. The CDR3 is 15 residues long. Germline CDR1 is MDHEN and CDR2 is SYDVKM. Trimming removed 6 bases from V and 5 bases from J; junction bases left unmatched: 7. The chain's CDR3 is CASRGWTGDNEKLFF. The CDR3 nucleotides read TGTGCCAGCAGGGGCTGGACAGGGGACAATGAAAAACTGTTTTTT.

The chain combines TRBV7-2 with TRBJ2-3, with a tentative D call TRBD2 (5 bases). Germline CDR1 and CDR2: SGHTA and FQGNSA. The CDR3 loop spans 15 amino acids. V was shortened by 1 base and J by 6 bases, with 14 bases between the two germline ends. CDR3 nucleotide sequence: TGTGCCAGCAGCTTAGGGCGGGTCAATCGGGATACGCAGTATTTT. Encoded protein: CASSLGRVNRDTQYF. The full variable domain, rest sourced from reference TRBV7-2 and TRBJ2-3, is GAGVSQSPSNKVTEKGKDVELRCDPISGHTALYWYRQSLGQGLEFLIYFQGNSAPDKSGLPSDRFSAERTGGSVSTLTIQRTQQEDSAVYLCASSLGRVNRDTQYFGPGTRLTVL.

V usage is TRBV9 and J usage is TRBJ2-5; D uncertain. The V end was cut by 2 bases, the J end by 4 bases, with 12 bases between. CDR1 SGDLS and CDR2 YYNGEE come from the germline V gene. The CDR3 runs 14 residues. In DNA, the CDR3 is TGTGCCAGCAGCGTTAGCAACAACCCAGAGACCCAGTACTTC. This encodes CASSVSNNPETQYF.

CDR3 sequence (DNA): TGTGCCAGCAGGATCCAGGGCAATCAGCCCCAGCATTTT. Translating gives CASRIQGNQPQHF. The rearrangement links TRBV28 to TRBJ1-5, with no clear D. V lost 6 bases and J 2 bases, leaving 8 bases between the germline ends. The germline V gene encodes CDR1 MDHEN and CDR2 SYDVKM. This CDR3 comprises 13 residues.

In regard to this clone: Germline is not matched at one junction end, which may reflect a read error. The chain couples TRBV5-8 to TRBJ2-2; maybe TRBD2 (6 bases). Germline V gene sequence: CDR1 SGHTS, CDR2 YDEGEE. This CDR3 region has 17 residues. CDR3 sequence (DNA): TGTGCCAGCAGCTTGGGCGCGGGTTCGGAGAACACCGGGGAGGTGTTTTTT. Its translation is CASSLGAGSENTGEVFF.

This chain uses TRBV5-1 with TRBJ2-3; 7 nucleotides align to TRBD1. The CDR3 totals 15 residues. Germline loops: CDR1 SGHRS, CDR2 YFSETQ. Trimming removed 3 bases from V and 2 bases from J; junction bases left unmatched: 6. CDR3 coding DNA: TGCGCCAGCAGCTCCGGGGACAGCAACACAGATACGCAGTATTTT. Amino acids: CASSSGDSNTDTQYF.

This clone came up once. The J gene is TRBJ1-2, the V gene TRBV3-1 (or the pseudogene TRBV3-2), with 8 nucleotides matching TRBD1. Looked up from germline, CDR1 is LGHDT and CDR2 is YNNKEL (reference sequence). The V gene end was trimmed by 7 bases and the J gene end by 8 bases; junction bases not matched to a gene: 6. The CDR3 runs to 12 residues. The DNA of the CDR3 is TGTGCCAGCAAACAGGGGGATAGAGGCTACACCTTC. It encodes CASKQGDRGYTF.

This clone came up once. The chain uses TRBV18 and TRBJ1-1; 10 bases map to TRBD1. V shed 3 bases, J shed 1 base, and the junction held 11 bases outside the gene matches. This CDR3 is built from 18 residues. From germline, CDR1 is KGHSH and CDR2 LQKENI. In DNA form, the CDR3 reads TGTGCCAGCTCACCCCTCTCGGTGACAGGGGGCTCGAACACTGAAGCTTTCTTT. Translated: CASSPLSVTGGSNTEAFF.

This clone was counted between two and nine times. The CDR3 bases are TGTGCCAGCAGCTTAATCGGGGGGTTAGCAATGCAGCCCCAGCATTTT. Its protein is CASSLIGGLAMQPQHF. The V gene is TRBV7-2, the J gene TRBJ1-5, with D perhaps TRBD1 (5 bases). V shed 2 bases and J shed 7 bases, with 18 bases lying between them. The germline gives CDR1 SGHTA, CDR2 FQGNSA. The CDR3 runs to 16 residues.

The chain employs TRBV5-1 and TRBJ2-7; 8 positions match TRBD1. This CDR3 has 13 residues. Germline V CDR1 and CDR2: SGHRS, YFSETQ. With V trimmed by 5 bases and J by 4 bases, 5 bases remained unmatched. CDR3 protein: CASSQTGDYEQYF. The CDR3 nucleotides read TGCGCCAGCAGTCAGACAGGGGATTACGAGCAGTACTTC.

The rearrangement uses TRBV9 and TRBJ1-2; 7 nucleotides match TRBD1. Germline V gene data show CDR1 as SGDLS and CDR2 as YYNGEE. The CDR3 loop spans 15 amino acids. V gave up 0 bases and J gave up 0 bases; unmatched junction bases: 2. The CDR3 here is CASSVGQGANYGYTF. The CDR3 bases are TGTGCCAGCAGCGTAGGACAGGGAGCTAACTATGGCTACACCTTC.

This chain connects TRBV27 to TRBJ2-1, with 9 bases matching TRBD1. The V gene's germline CDR1 is MNHEY and CDR2 SMNVEV (reference sequence). The CDR3 length is 15 residues. The ends lost 4 bases at V and 6 bases at J; junction bases unmatched: 7. CDR3 amino acids: CASSSPGQGPNEQFF. CDR3 nucleotide sequence: TGTGCCAGCAGTTCGCCGGGACAGGGTCCCAATGAGCAGTTCTTC.

The chain carries TRBV6-6 and TRBJ1-2; 7 bases align to TRBD1. This CDR3 contains 14 residues. Germline-derived CDR1 and CDR2 are MNHNY and SVGAGI (reference sequence). V was pared by 6 bases and J by 4 bases, with 8 bases of the junction left unmatched. The CDR3 bases are TGTGCCAGCAGCGCACGACAGGGTATCTATGGCTACACCTTC. As protein: CASSARQGIYGYTF.

In nucleotides, the CDR3 is TGCAGTGCTAGTGCCCGGGACAGGGAATACAATGAGCAGTTCTTC. Amino acid sequence: CSASARDREYNEQFF. This sequence joins TRBV20-1 and TRBJ2-1; 9 nucleotides agree with TRBD1. The germline V gene has CDR1 DFQATT and CDR2 SNEGSKA (reference sequence). The V gene end was trimmed by 3 bases and the J gene end by 4 bases; junction bases not matched to a gene: 7. The CDR3 extends over 15 amino acids.